This T cell receptor (beta chain) originates from a study of blood T cell repertoires in COVID-19. With V trimmed by 6 bases and J by 0 bases, 13 bases remained unmatched. This CDR3 is built from 17 residues. CDR1 LGHDT and CDR2 YNNKEL come from the germline V gene (reference sequence). In the original workflow: Amplification of reference gene primers was used by the study to estimate nucleated cell counts. Sequencing was performed with immunoSEQ multiplex PCR; in TCRdb, only in-frame clones are kept and a portion is missing. That table gives V, J and clone size, and the DNA gave D and trimming. The repertoire holds approximately 280,000 clones, approximately 82% seen once, with about 5% in the top ten. Living in under 30 US areas, the participants were between roughly 18 and 95 years of age.

This chain connects TRBV3-1 (or the pseudogene TRBV3-2) to TRBJ2-7; TRBD2 matches 8 bases. This TCR came from a man aged 40-49 years who had been exposed to COVID-19. Material for sequencing was PBMCs or T cells enriched from blood (not recorded which). The CDR3 DNA reads TGTGCCAGCAGTCGGGGACTTCCGGGGGGGAACTCCTACGAGCAGTACTTC. Its protein product is CASSRGLPGGNSYEQYF.